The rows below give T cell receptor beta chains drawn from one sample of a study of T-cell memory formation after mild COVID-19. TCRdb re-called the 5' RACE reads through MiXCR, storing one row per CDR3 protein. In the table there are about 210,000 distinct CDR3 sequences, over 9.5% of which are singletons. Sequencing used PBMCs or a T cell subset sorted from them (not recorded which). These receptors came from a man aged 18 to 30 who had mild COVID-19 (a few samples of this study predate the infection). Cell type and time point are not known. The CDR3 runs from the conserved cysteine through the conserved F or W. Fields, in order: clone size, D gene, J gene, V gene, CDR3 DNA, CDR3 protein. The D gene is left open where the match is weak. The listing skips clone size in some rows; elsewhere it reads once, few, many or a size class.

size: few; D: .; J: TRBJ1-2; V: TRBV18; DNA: TGTGCCAGCTCACCCTTGGGCGGAAATCGAAACTATGGCTACACCTTC; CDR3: CASSPLGGNRNYGYTF
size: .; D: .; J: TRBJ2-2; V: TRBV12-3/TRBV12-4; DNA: TGTGCCAGCATCTGGAGCGGCACCGGGGAGCTGTTTTTT; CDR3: CASIWSGTGELFF
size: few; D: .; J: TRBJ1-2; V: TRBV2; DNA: TGTGCCAGCAGTGTTCAGGGGAACTATGGCTACACCTTC; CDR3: CASSVQGNYGYTF
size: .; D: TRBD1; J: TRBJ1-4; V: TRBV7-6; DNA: TGTGCCAGCAGCTTAGGGACAGGGTATGAAAAACTGTTTTTT; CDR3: CASSLGTGYEKLFF
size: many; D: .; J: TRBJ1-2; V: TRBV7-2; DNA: TGTGCCAGCAGCTCCGAACAGACGGACTATGGCTACACCTTC; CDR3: CASSSEQTDYGYTF
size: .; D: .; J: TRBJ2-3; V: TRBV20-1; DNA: TGCAGTGCTCCCCGAGGAGGCTTTAGCACAGATACGCAGTATTTT; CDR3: CSAPRGGFSTDTQYF
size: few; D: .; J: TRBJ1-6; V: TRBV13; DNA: TGTGCCAGCAGCCGGGGAAATTCACCCCTCCACTTT; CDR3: CASSRGNSPLHF
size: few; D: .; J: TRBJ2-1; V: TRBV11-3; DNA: TGTGCCAGCGGGCGGGGGCCATACAATGAGCAGTTCTTC; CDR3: CASGRGPYNEQFF
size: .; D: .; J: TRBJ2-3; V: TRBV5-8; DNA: TGTGCCAGCAGCTTGTGGCGGGGCACAGATACGCAGTATTTT; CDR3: CASSLWRGTDTQYF
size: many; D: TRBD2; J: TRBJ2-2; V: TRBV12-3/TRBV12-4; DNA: TGTGCCAGCAGTGCCGCGACTTTGCGGGGGGGCCTCGGCGGGGAGCTGTTTTTT; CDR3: CASSAATLRGGLGGELFF
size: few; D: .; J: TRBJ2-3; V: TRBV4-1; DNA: TGCGCCAGCAGCCAAGTTAAACAGGGCTCCACAGATACGCAGTATTTT; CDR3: CASSQVKQGSTDTQYF
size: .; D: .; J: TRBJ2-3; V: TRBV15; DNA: TGTGCCACCAGCAGGGACGGCGGGGGCACAGATACGCAGTATTTT; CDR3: CATSRDGGGTDTQYF
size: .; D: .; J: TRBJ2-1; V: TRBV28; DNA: TGTGCCAGCAGTTCAACTGCCGGCTCCTACAATGAGCAGTTCTTC; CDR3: CASSSTAGSYNEQFF
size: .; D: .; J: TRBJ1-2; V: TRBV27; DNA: TGTGCCAGCAGTTTTCAGGGGACTCTGGATAGCTATGGCTACACCTTC; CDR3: CASSFQGTLDSYGYTF
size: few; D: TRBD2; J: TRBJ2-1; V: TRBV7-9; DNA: TGTGCCAGCAGCTTGCGCGGGGGTCATGAGCAGTTCTTC; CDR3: CASSLRGGHEQFF
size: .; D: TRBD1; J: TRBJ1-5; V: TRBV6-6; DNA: TGTGCCAGCGGTTTAACAGGGGGCTTTAATCAGCCCCAGCATTTT; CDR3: CASGLTGGFNQPQHF
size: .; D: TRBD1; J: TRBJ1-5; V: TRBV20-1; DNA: TGCAGTGCTAGGATTCCGGGACAGGGGACTGGCACCAATCAGCCCCAGCATTTT; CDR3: CSARIPGQGTGTNQPQHF
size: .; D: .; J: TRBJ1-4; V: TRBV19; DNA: TGTGCCAGTAGTAACCGGGCACCACCGCGATCAAATGAAAAACTGTTTTTT; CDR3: CASSNRAPPRSNEKLFF
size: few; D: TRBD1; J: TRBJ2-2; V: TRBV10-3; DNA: TGTGCCATCAGCGATGACAGGGCGGCCGGGGAGCTGTTTTTT; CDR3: CAISDDRAAGELFF
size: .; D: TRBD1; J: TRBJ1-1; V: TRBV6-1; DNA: TGTGCCGCTCGACAGGGAATGAACACTGAAGCTTTCTTT; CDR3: CAARQGMNTEAFF
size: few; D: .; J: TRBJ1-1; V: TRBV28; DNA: TGTGCCAGCAGGGCCAAGGTAGCTTTCTTT; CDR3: CASRAKVAFF
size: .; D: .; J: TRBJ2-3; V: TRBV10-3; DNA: TGTGCCATCAGTGGGGGGACTAGCACAGATACGCAGTATTTT; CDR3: CAISGGTSTDTQYF